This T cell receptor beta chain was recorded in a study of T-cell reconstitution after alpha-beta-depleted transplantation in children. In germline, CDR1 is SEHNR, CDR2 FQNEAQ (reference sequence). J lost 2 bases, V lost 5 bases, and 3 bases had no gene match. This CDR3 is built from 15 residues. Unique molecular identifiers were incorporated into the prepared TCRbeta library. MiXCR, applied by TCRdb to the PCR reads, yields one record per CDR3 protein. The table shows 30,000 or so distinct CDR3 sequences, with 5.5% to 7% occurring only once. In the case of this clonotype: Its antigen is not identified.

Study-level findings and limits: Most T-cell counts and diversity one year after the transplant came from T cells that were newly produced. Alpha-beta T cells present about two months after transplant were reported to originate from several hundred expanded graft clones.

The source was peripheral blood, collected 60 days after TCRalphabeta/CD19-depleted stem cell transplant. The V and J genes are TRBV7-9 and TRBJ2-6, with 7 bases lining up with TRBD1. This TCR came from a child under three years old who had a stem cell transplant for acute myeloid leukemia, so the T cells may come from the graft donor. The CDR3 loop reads CASSLDRAGANVLTF. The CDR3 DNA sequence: TGTGCCAGCAGCCTAGACAGGGCTGGGGCCAACGTCCTGACTTTC.